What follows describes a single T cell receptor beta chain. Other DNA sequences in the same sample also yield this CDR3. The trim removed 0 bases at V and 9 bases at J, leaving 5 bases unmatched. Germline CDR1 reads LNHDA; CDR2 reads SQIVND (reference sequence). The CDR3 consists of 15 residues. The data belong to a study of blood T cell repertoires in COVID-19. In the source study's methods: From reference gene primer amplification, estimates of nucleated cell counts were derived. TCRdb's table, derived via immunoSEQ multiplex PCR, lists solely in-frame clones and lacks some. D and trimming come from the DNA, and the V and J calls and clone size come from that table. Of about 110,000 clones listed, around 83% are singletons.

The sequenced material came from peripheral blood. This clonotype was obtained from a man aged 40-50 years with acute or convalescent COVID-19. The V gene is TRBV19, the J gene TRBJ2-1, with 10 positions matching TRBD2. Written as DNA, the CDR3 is TGTGCCAGTAGTATAGAAACTAGCGGGACTAGTGAGCAGTTCTTC. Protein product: CASSIETSGTSEQFF.